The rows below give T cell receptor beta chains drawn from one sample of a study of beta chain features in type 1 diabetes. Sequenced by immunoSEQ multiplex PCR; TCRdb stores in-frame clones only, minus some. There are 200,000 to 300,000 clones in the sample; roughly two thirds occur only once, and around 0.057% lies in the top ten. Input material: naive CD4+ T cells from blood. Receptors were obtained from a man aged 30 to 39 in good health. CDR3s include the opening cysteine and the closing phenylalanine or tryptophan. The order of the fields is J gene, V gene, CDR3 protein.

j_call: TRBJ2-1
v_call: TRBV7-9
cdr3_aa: CASSRTAPYNEQFF

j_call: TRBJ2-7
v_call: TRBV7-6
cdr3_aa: CASSSRTEQYF

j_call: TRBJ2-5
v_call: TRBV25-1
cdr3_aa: CASRHQETQYF

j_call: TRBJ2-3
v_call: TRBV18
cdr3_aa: CASSKGGTDTQYF

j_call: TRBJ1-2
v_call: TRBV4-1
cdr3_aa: CSSSQRWEKYGYTF

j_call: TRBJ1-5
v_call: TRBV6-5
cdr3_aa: CASSTGGQPQHF

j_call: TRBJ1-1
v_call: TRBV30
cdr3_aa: CASDTAEAFF

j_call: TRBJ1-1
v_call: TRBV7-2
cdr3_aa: CASSLAGGVNTEAFF

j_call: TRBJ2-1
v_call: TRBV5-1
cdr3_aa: CASSDYNEQFF

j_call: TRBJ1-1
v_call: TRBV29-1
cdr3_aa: CSVEGKLSRMNIFF

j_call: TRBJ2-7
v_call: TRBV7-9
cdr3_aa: CASSLEPQGQGEQYF

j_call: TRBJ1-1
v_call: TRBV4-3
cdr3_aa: CASSQALDRGLPAFF

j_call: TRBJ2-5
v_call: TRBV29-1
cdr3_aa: CSGARGAGETQYF